This T cell receptor (beta chain) originates from a study of T cells in Graves' hyperthyroidism and ophthalmopathy. Turning to the study itself: Peripheral blood collection took place at initial diagnosis, before any treatment.

The hyperthyroidism patients had all been newly diagnosed, and their disease duration was under 2 months. Their ages ranged from 18 to 65 years. It was RNA transcripts that yielded the amplified TCR beta CDR3 regions. HTBI primers were the set used in a first-round RT-PCR of the TCR CDR3. TCRdb redid the calling of the multiplex PCR reads with MiXCR, one entry per CDR3 protein. The sample lists around 500,000 distinct CDR3 sequences; about 15% were seen once. Overall study findings and caveats: Model-based prediction identified ophthalmopathy a median roughly 5.9 months prior to its onset. Among thyroid clonotypes expanded above 0.001, most also appeared in blood.

This CDR3 comprises 15 residues. Germline-derived CDR1 and CDR2 are SGDLS and YYNGEE. V shed 3 bases and J shed 0 bases, with 12 bases lying between them. A note on this clonotype: Its antigen is still unknown.

Sample: blood. The source is a woman aged 40 to 55 with Graves' hyperthyroidism. The chain has TRBV9 and TRBJ1-1; D is possibly TRBD1 (6 bases). CDR3 loop: CASSATGLMNTEAFF. In DNA, the CDR3 is TGTGCCAGCAGCGCTACAGGGCTCATGAACACTGAAGCTTTCTTT.